The entry that follows covers one T cell receptor beta chain sequence. The V end was cut by 1 base, the J end by 1 base, with 10 bases between. The CDR3 length is 15 residues. Germline values: CDR1 LGHNA, CDR2 YSLEER. This specimen belongs to a study of control samples from healthy donors and cancer patients. Clones were read by immunoSEQ multiplex PCR, and TCRdb kept only the in-frame ones, dropping some. The sample records around 120,000 clones, about 95% being singletons. This clonotype was sampled from a man younger than 45 in good health. The chain employs TRBV4-3 and TRBJ1-1, with TRBD1 as a possible D gene (6 bases). Sequencing used blood. CDR3 in amino acids: CASSQVQGANTEAFF. CDR3 DNA sequence: TGCGCCAGCAGCCAAGTACAGGGAGCGAACACTGAAGCTTTCTTT.